This entry lists 22 T cell receptor beta chains sequenced from one sample in a study of shared clonotypes between healthy human individuals. The assay was immunoSEQ multiplex PCR, and TCRdb's table has in-frame clones only and misses some. The table shows approximately 980,000 clones, with about three quarters occurring only once. The sequenced material came from memory CD4+ T cells sorted from blood. Subset of the sample: CD45RA-negative fraction. The source of these receptors is a man in his late teens or twenties in good health.

The CDR3 spells CASSFGTGKEKLFF. The DNA for the CDR3 is TGCGCCAGCAGCTTCGGGACAGGGAAGGAAAAACTGTTTTTT. The chain is built from TRBV5-1 and TRBJ1-4, with 9 bases lining up with TRBD1. Trimming at V came to 2 bases and at J to 8 bases, leaving 4 bases not matched to a gene. This CDR3 contains 14 residues. Germline-derived CDR1 and CDR2 are SGHRS and YFSETQ.

The sample holds a few counts of this clone. This sequence joins TRBV15 and TRBJ1-1; D may be TRBD1 (5 bases). From germline, CDR1 is LNHNV and CDR2 YYDKDF (reference sequence). The CDR3 runs to 13 residues. The V and J ends lost 3 bases and 11 bases respectively, with 16 bases between them. DNA for the CDR3: TGTGCCACCAGCAGTTTGACCGGGGGAGAGGCTTTCTTT. This gives the protein CATSSLTGGEAFF.

Worth noting for this clone: Other DNA sequences in the same sample also yield this CDR3. V gene TRBV5-1 combines with J gene TRBJ1-1, with D hard to call. The CDR3 runs 14 residues. The germline V gene has CDR1 SGHRS and CDR2 YFSETQ. V lost 4 bases to trimming and J lost 1 base, with 11 bases between them. CDR3 residues: CASSPSGGNTEAFF. DNA of the CDR3: TGCGCCAGCAGCCCCTCAGGAGGGAACACTGAAGCTTTCTTT.

J is TRBJ1-4 and V is TRBV5-1; weak D call: TRBD1 (6 bases). Trimming pared 4 bases from V and 7 bases from J, leaving 20 bases between. Germline CDR1 is SGHRS and CDR2 is YFSETQ. The length of the CDR3 is 16 residues. The DNA of the CDR3 is TGCGCCAGCAGCCCGGGGGCCGGGGACTATAGTGAAAAACTGTTTTTT. Residues: CASSPGAGDYSEKLFF.

The chain is built from TRBV5-1 and TRBJ1-2; TRBD1 agrees at 9 bases. Germline CDR1 reads SGHRS; CDR2 reads YFSETQ. V shed 4 bases, J shed 8 bases, and the junction held 9 bases outside the gene matches. The CDR3 extends over 14 amino acids. The CDR3 loop is CASSALQGAEGYTF. CDR3 DNA: TGCGCCAGCAGCGCATTACAGGGGGCTGAGGGCTACACCTTC.

CDR3 sequence: CASSYSTGGYNSPLHF. CDR3 DNA sequence: TGTGCCAGCAGTTACTCGACAGGGGGCTATAATTCACCCCTCCACTTT. The chain is built from TRBV6-6 and TRBJ1-6, with 9 bases matching TRBD1. Germline V CDR1 and CDR2: MNHNY, SVGAGI (reference sequence). Trimming took 0 bases from V and 3 from J; bases not matched to a gene: 0. The CDR3 loop spans 16 amino acids.

This clone came up once. This chain uses TRBV19 with TRBJ1-5; TRBD1 aligns across 7 bases. Germline V CDR1 and CDR2: LNHDA, SQIVND (reference sequence). Losses at the gene ends were 4 bases for V and 3 bases for J; bases not matched to a gene: 3. CDR3 length equals 14 residues. The CDR3 is CASSTGTANQPQHF. CDR3 nucleotides: TGTGCCAGTAGTACCGGGACAGCCAATCAGCCCCAGCATTTT.

The chain links TRBV5-4 to TRBJ2-3; no definite D call. The V and J ends lost 2 bases and 0 bases respectively, with 13 bases between them. The CDR3 runs to 16 residues. Per the germline V gene, CDR1 is SGHNT and CDR2 is YYREEE (reference sequence). The DNA of the CDR3 is TGTGCCAGCAGCTTACAGTTGGGCGCGAGCACAGATACGCAGTATTTT. It specifies CASSLQLGASTDTQYF.

The V and J genes are TRBV5-1 and TRBJ2-3, with D unresolved. Per germline, CDR1 SGHRS and CDR2 YFSETQ. V was trimmed by 7 bases and J by 0 bases, leaving 12 bases between them. This CDR3 is built from 14 residues. The CDR3 protein is CASGNSRSTDTQYF. In DNA, the CDR3 is TGCGCCAGCGGCAACAGCAGGAGCACAGATACGCAGTATTTT. The variable domain in full, with the rest retrieved from reference TRBV5-1 and TRBJ2-3, is KAGVTQTPRYLIKTRGQQVTLSCSPISGHRSVSWYQQTPGQGLQFLFEYFSETQRNKGNFPGRFSGRQFSNSRSEMNVSTLELGDSALYLCASGNSRSTDTQYFGPGTRLTVL.

The V and J genes are TRBV5-1 and TRBJ1-3; maybe TRBD1 (6 bases). The length of the CDR3 is 15 residues. Germline lookup yields CDR1 SGHRS and CDR2 YFSETQ. The V and J ends lost 2 bases and 3 bases respectively, with 12 bases between them. The CDR3 coding sequence is TGCGCCAGCAGCTTCGGGGGCATGAGTGGAAACACCATATATTTT. It translates to CASSFGGMSGNTIYF.

This chain links TRBV2 with TRBJ1-2; 11 bases align to TRBD1. CDR1 SNHLY and CDR2 FYNNEI come from the germline V gene. CDR3 length: 14 residues. V trimming: 5 bases; J trimming: 8 bases; junction bases outside the gene matches: 7. CDR3 in DNA: TGTGCCAGCAGTCCGGGACAGGGGGGAGGCGGCTACACCTTC. Protein: CASSPGQGGGGYTF. The whole variable domain, remainder taken from reference TRBV2 and TRBJ1-2, is EPEVTQTPSHQVTQMGQEVILRCVPISNHLYFYWYRQILGQKVEFLVSFYNNEISEKSEIFDDQFSVERPDGSNFTLKIRSTKLEDSAMYFCASSPGQGGGGYTFGSGTRLTVV.

The chain carries TRBV7-6 and TRBJ2-2; D is unclear. This CDR3 contains 14 residues. Germline V gene sequence: CDR1 SGHVS, CDR2 FNYEAQ. Trimming shortened V by 5 bases and J by 7 bases, and 14 bases separated the two germline ends. This CDR3 is CASSRGVFGGELFF. The CDR3 nucleotides read TGTGCCAGCAGCCGTGGTGTCTTCGGCGGGGAGCTGTTTTTT.

With regard to this clone: The same CDR3 arises from other DNA sequences in this sample as well. This sequence joins TRBV27 and TRBJ1-2; weak D call: TRBD1 (5 bases). Trimming took 0 bases from V and 5 from J, leaving 7 bases between them. From germline, CDR1 is MNHEY and CDR2 SMNVEV (reference sequence). This CDR3 contains 13 residues. The CDR3 sequence is CASSLSGGYGYTF. CDR3 coding DNA: TGTGCCAGCAGTTTATCTGGGGGGTATGGCTACACCTTC.

This chain connects TRBV11-2 to TRBJ1-2; the match to TRBD1 covers 7 bases. Trimming cost V 2 bases and J 7 bases; bases outside gene matches: 7. The CDR3 length is 14 residues. The V gene's germline CDR1 is SGHAT and CDR2 FQNNGV. DNA for the CDR3: TGTGCCAGCAGCTTACTCCAACAGGGGTCTGGCTACACCTTC. Its protein product is CASSLLQQGSGYTF. The full variable domain, in which reference TRBV11-2 and TRBJ1-2 provide the parts outside the CDR3, is EAGVAQSPRYKIIEKRQSVAFWCNPISGHATLYWYQQILGQGPKLLIQFQNNGVVDDSQLPKDRFSAERLKGVDSTLKIQPAKLEDSAVYLCASSLLQQGSGYTFGSGTRLTVV.

As for this clone: Other DNA sequences from this sample encode an identical CDR3 as well. DNA of the CDR3: TGTGCCTGGAGTGCCAGGACAGGGGATGGCTACACCTTC. Translation: CAWSARTGDGYTF. The chain has TRBV30 and TRBJ1-2; 9 bases line up with TRBD1. The CDR3 length is 13 residues. Germline V gene lookup returns CDR1 GTSNPN and CDR2 SVGIG (reference sequence). The junction had 3 bases not matched to a gene; V was cut back by 1 base and J by 6 bases. The full variable domain, its missing parts supplied by reference TRBV30 and TRBJ1-2, is SQTIHQWPATLVQPVGSPLSLECTVEGTSNPNLYWYRQAAGRGLQLLFYSVGIGQISSEVPQNLSASRPQDRQFILSSKKLLLSDSGFYLCAWSARTGDGYTFGSGTRLTVV.

This clone has more than one count but fewer than ten. V usage is TRBV7-8 and J usage is TRBJ2-1, with 8 bases aligning to TRBD2. The CDR3 runs to 18 residues. CDR1 is SGHVS and CDR2 is FQNEAQ in the germline V gene. Germline trimming cut 2 bases from V and 0 bases from J; bases unmatched to any gene: 9. DNA of the CDR3: TGTGCCAGCAGCTTATCTTTGGCGGGGGGTTACTCCTACAATGAGCAGTTCTTC. This encodes CASSLSLAGGYSYNEQFF.

The genes are TRBV2 and TRBJ2-3; D gene unclear. Trimming stripped 10 bases from V and 6 bases from J, with 14 bases between. This CDR3 is built from 12 residues. In germline, CDR1 is SNHLY, CDR2 FYNNEI. In DNA form, the CDR3 reads TGTGCCACGGACCCGGGTTGGGATACGCAGTATTTT. Protein product: CATDPGWDTQYF.

The CDR3 DNA reads as TGTGCCACCCGGATAGGGGCTTACAATCAGCCCCAGCATTTT. Its translation is CATRIGAYNQPQHF. V is TRBV19 and J is TRBJ1-5, with TRBD1 as a possible D gene (5 bases). CDR1 and CDR2 from the germline V gene are LNHDA and SQIVND (reference sequence). With 10 bases removed from V and 3 bases from J, the gap between germline ends came to 16 bases. This CDR3 is built from 14 residues.

This chain links TRBV2 with TRBJ2-3; 9 nucleotides line up with TRBD2. Germline CDR1 reads SNHLY; CDR2 reads FYNNEI. CDR3 length: 16 amino acids. The V segment lost 5 bases and the J segment 2 bases; nucleotides outside the gene matches: 8. Here the CDR3 reads CASSPQTSGNTDTQYF. CDR3 DNA sequence: TGTGCCAGCAGTCCTCAGACTAGCGGAAACACAGATACGCAGTATTTT.

This clone is a singleton in its sample. The chain links TRBV11-2 to TRBJ1-2; D is possibly TRBD1 (5 bases). This CDR3 comprises 15 residues. V gave up 5 bases and J gave up 0 bases, with 13 bases separating them. Germline V gene sequence: CDR1 SGHAT, CDR2 FQNNGV. The CDR3 DNA reads as TGTGCCAGCAGCGAGCAGGGCAAATCTAACTATGGCTACACCTTC. Protein product: CASSEQGKSNYGYTF.

The chain couples TRBV25-1 to TRBJ2-3; D call uncertain. V dropped 6 bases and J dropped 2 bases, with 12 bases sitting between them. This CDR3 spans 14 amino acids. Germline V gene sequence: CDR1 MGHDK, CDR2 SYGVNS. CDR3 nucleotides: TGTGCCAGCAGCGGCCCCAAGGCCACAGATACGCAGTATTTT. This encodes CASSGPKATDTQYF. Combining the CDR3 with reference TRBV25-1 and TRBJ2-3 gives the whole variable domain EADIYQTPRYLVIGTGKKITLECSQTMGHDKMYWYQQDPGMELHLIHYSYGVNSTEKGDLSSESTVSRIRTEHFPLTLESARPSHTSQYLCASSGPKATDTQYFGPGTRLTVL.

Many counts were recorded for this clone. The genes are TRBV29-1 and TRBJ1-1; no clear D. CDR3 length equals 12 residues. The germline V gene has CDR1 SQVTM and CDR2 ANQGSEA. Trimming stripped 6 bases from V and 1 base from J, with 9 bases between. DNA of the CDR3: TGCAGCGTCCAAAATGGGAACACTGAAGCTTTCTTT. As protein: CSVQNGNTEAFF.